This T cell receptor beta chain was captured by sequencing in a study of neurological immune-mediated disorders. Findings and limits, study-wide: In multiple sclerosis patients, the repertoire cluster was unrelated to clinical or MRI findings.

The cDNA came from 5'RACE with 10-nucleotide random UMIs. TCRdb called the 5' RACE reads again in MiXCR, with one record for every CDR3 protein. The data hold roughly 62,000 distinct CDR3 sequences, with less than 6% observed a single time. This clonotype occurred many times. Its matching antigen is unknown. V lost 6 bases to trimming and J lost 3 bases, with 14 bases between them. The length of the CDR3 is 13 residues. CDR1 and CDR2 (germline): SQVTM, ANQGSEA. The sequenced material came from PBMCs. The rearrangement joins TRBV29-1 to TRBJ1-1; D is perhaps TRBD1 (6 bases). The receptor comes from a woman aged 45-65 years with multiple sclerosis. The CDR3 DNA is TGCAGCGTCGGCAGGGGAAGGGACACTGAAGCTTTCTTT. As protein: CSVGRGRDTEAFF.